One and the same sample provided the 7 T cell receptor beta chains below, sequenced in a study of T cells in Graves' hyperthyroidism and ophthalmopathy. There were TCR beta CDR3 regions amplified from RNA transcripts. Carried out on the TCR CDR3, a first-round RT-PCR used the HTBI primer set. TCRdb ran MiXCR on the multiplex PCR reads and lists one entry per CDR3 protein. The data show 340,000 or so distinct CDR3 sequences, with approximately 22% seen just once and around 48% held by the top ten. Input material: blood. These TCRs come from a woman in her forties or fifties with Graves' hyperthyroidism.

This clonotype was recorded a few times. The chain is built from TRBV10-1 and TRBJ2-3; D not resolved. Germline-derived CDR1 and CDR2 are WNHNN and SYGVQD (reference sequence). The CDR3 spans 16 residues. The V gene lost 0 bases and the J gene lost 5 bases, with 15 bases spanning the gap. CDR3 nucleotide sequence: TGCGCCAGCAGTGAGTCGATTCTCGTGGGGATAGATACGCAGTATTTT. It encodes CASSESILVGIDTQYF.

Many counts were recorded for this clonotype. The gene calls are TRBV24-1 and TRBJ2-7, with D perhaps TRBD1 (7 bases). V was trimmed by 3 bases and J by 6 bases, leaving 11 bases between them. Germline V gene lookup returns CDR1 KGHDR and CDR2 SFDVKD. The CDR3 is 13 amino acids. CDR3 residues: CATSDPQGGEQYF. The CDR3 DNA follows: TGTGCCACCAGTGATCCTCAGGGGGGCGAGCAGTACTTC.

This clonotype was seen at least ten times. The chain couples TRBV6-1 to TRBJ1-1; 10 bases are a match to TRBD1. V was clipped by 4 bases and J by 5 bases; unmatched bases: 4. The CDR3 covers 14 residues. The germline gives CDR1 MNHNS, CDR2 SASEGT. The CDR3 reads CASSGLDRGTEAFF. The CDR3 DNA follows: TGTGCCAGCAGTGGATTGGACAGGGGGACTGAAGCTTTCTTT.

There are many counts of this clonotype. The chain couples TRBV3-1 to TRBJ1-3, with a tentative D call TRBD1 (5 bases). The V end was cut by 1 base, the J end by 4 bases, with 8 bases between. CDR1 and CDR2 from the germline V gene are LGHDT and YNNKEL (reference sequence). This CDR3 is built from 14 residues. CDR3 protein: CASSQATGGNTIYF. The DNA for the CDR3 is TGTGCCAGCAGCCAAGCCACAGGAGGAAACACCATATATTTT. The variable domain in full, completed from reference TRBV3-1 and TRBJ1-3, reads DTAVSQTPKYLVTQMGNDKSIKCEQNLGHDTMYWYKQDSKKFLKIMFSYNNKELIINETVPNRFSPKSPDKAHLNLHINSLELGDSAVYFCASSQATGGNTIYFGEGSWLTVV.

The table lists this clonotype with a few counts. The chain couples TRBV9 to TRBJ2-4; a weak D match, TRBD1 (5 bases). There are 15 residues in the CDR3. V shed 4 bases and J shed 8 bases, with 19 bases lying between them. Germline-derived CDR1 and CDR2 are SGDLS and YYNGEE. The CDR3 loop is CASSLEGAVGDIQYF. CDR3 sequence (DNA): TGTGCCAGCAGCCTTGAAGGGGCGGTGGGTGACATTCAGTACTTC.

This clonotype has just a few counts. This chain connects TRBV14 to TRBJ1-6; a possible D gene is TRBD1 (5 bases). This CDR3 spans 11 amino acids. Germline CDR1 reads SGHDN; CDR2 reads FVKESK. V was clipped by 5 bases and J by 14 bases, with 10 bases between them. CDR3 residues: CASSKGGALHF. CDR3 DNA: TGTGCCAGCAGCAAAGGAGGGGCCCTCCACTTT.

The chain couples TRBV19 to TRBJ2-1; D is possibly TRBD2 (6 bases). V was cut by 6 bases and J by 6 bases, with 18 bases left in between. CDR1 is LNHDA, CDR2 SQIVND, per germline (reference sequence). The CDR3 is 15 residues long. The CDR3 nucleotides read TGTGCCAGTAGGACTCTGACTAGGCCAGGCAATGAGCAGTTCTTC. Its translation: CASRTLTRPGNEQFF.